The text below deals with one TCR beta chain. The antigen remains unidentified. This record comes from a study of T cells in localized non-small cell lung cancer. Findings and limits, study-wide: Tumor trailed uninvolved adjacent lung in T cell clonality, which peaked there. Adjacent lung exhibited a median of about 56 among the 100 most abundant tumor clones. Overall survival was longer when the density of T cells in the blood was higher.

V was trimmed by 1 base and J by 2 bases, leaving 18 bases between them. The germline CDR1 and CDR2 sequences are SGHNT and YYREEE (reference sequence). The CDR3 length is 17 residues. Here immunoSEQ multiplex PCR was the method, and the copy in TCRdb shows in-frame clones only, minus some. Of tens of thousands of clones in the sample, 80% to 90% were seen once. The clonotype was recovered from a woman aged 40 to 75 with stage I lung adenocarcinoma. The input for sequencing was peripheral blood, taken before any cancer treatment. The chain combines TRBV5-4 with TRBJ2-5; tentative D call: TRBD2 (5 bases). In DNA form, the CDR3 reads TGTGCCAGCAGCTTGCCCCTTGCGGGCGGCACTCAAGAGACCCAGTACTTC. Translating it yields CASSLPLAGGTQETQYF.